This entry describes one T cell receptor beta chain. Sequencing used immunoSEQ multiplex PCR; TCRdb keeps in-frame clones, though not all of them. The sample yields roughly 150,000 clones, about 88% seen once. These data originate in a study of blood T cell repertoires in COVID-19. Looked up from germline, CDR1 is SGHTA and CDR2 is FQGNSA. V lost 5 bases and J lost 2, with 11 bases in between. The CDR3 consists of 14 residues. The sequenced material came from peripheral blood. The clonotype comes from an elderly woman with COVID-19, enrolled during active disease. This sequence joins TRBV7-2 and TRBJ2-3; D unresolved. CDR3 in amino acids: CASSINRVTDTQYF. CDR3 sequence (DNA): TGTGCCAGCAGCATAAACCGGGTCACAGATACGCAGTATTTT. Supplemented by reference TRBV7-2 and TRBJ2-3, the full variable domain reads GAGVSQSPSNKVTEKGKDVELRCDPISGHTALYWYRQSLGQGLEFLIYFQGNSAPDKSGLPSDRFSAERTGGSVSTLTIQRTQQEDSAVYLCASSINRVTDTQYFGPGTRLTVL.